The 3 T cell receptor beta chains in this list originate from one sample, sequenced in a study of beta chain features in type 1 diabetes. Study-wide results and caveats: A moderate, significant TCRB CDR3 shortening appeared in type 1 diabetes across four CD4+ subsets.

TCRB transcripts that were expressed got sequenced, as all of the isolated RNA had been reverse transcribed. TCRdb's copy holds only in-frame clones and misses some; the assay was immunoSEQ multiplex PCR. The sample comprises some 640,000 clones, more than 12% of which are singletons, and just under 0.04% rests with the top ten. Which antigens these TCRs recognize remains unknown. The sequenced sample consisted of naive CD4+ T cells from blood. All receptors come from a man between 18 and 35 years old with type 1 diabetes.

Notes on this clone: The sample carries other DNA sequences with the same CDR3. The V gene is TRBV6-5, the J gene TRBJ1-2; no clear D gene. Between the trimmed V and J ends, which lost 0 bases and 8 bases, there was a span of 10 bases. Per the germline V gene, CDR1 is MNHEY and CDR2 is SVGAGI. CDR3 length equals 13 residues. The CDR3 region is CASSYSRAGGYTF. In nucleotides, the CDR3 is TGTGCCAGCAGTTACTCCCGGGCAGGCGGCTACACCTTC.

This clone turned up a few times. V is TRBV9 and J is TRBJ2-5, with D perhaps TRBD1 (8 bases). Deletions cut 4 bases from V and 3 bases from J, with 19 bases between. Germline CDR1 SGDLS, CDR2 YYNGEE. The CDR3 runs to 16 residues. Written as DNA, the CDR3 is TGTGCCAGCAGCCCTGGACAGGGAGGGAAAGAAGAGACCCAGTACTTC. Amino acid sequence: CASSPGQGGKEETQYF. Filled out from reference TRBV9 and TRBJ2-5, the complete variable domain reads DSGVTQTPKHLITATGQRVTLRCSPRSGDLSVYWYQQSLDQGLQFLIQYYNGEERAKGNILERFSAQQFPDLHSELNLSSLELGDSALYFCASSPGQGGKEETQYFGPGTRLLVL.

This clone was detected only a few times. This chain uses TRBV29-1 with TRBJ2-3; D gene ambiguous. This CDR3 contains 12 residues. The germline gives CDR1 SQVTM, CDR2 ANQGSEA. Trimming stripped 4 bases from V and 4 bases from J, with 9 bases between. The CDR3 DNA is TGCAGCGTTGCCACTATGGCAGATACGCAGTATTTT. Translating it yields CSVATMADTQYF.